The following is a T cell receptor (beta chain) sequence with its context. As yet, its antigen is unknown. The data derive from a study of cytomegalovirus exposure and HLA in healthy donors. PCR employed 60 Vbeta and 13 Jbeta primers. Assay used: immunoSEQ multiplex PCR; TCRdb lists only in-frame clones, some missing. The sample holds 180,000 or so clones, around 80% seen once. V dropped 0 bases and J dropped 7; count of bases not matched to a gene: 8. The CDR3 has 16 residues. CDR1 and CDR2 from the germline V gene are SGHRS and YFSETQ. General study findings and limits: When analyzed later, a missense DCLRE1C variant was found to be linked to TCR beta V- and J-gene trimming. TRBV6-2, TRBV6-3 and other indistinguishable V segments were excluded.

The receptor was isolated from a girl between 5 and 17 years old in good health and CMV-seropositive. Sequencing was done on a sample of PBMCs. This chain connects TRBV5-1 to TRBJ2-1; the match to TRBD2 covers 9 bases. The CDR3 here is CASSLALAGSWNEQFF. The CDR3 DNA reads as TGCGCCAGCAGCTTGGCTCTAGCGGGGTCCTGGAATGAGCAGTTCTTC.